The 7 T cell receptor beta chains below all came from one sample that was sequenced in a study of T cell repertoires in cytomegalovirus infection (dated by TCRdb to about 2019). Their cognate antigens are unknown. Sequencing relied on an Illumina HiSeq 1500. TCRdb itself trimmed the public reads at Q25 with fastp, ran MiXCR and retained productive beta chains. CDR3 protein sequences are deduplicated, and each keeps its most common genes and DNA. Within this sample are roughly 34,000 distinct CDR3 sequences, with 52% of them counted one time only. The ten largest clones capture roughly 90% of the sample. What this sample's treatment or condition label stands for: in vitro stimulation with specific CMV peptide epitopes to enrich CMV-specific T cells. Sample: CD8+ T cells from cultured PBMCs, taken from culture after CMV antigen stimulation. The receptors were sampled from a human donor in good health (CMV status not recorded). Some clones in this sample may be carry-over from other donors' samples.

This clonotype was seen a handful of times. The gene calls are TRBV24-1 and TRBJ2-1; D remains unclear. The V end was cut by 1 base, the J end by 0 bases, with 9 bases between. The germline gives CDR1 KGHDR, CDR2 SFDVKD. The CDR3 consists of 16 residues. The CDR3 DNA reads TGTGCCACCAGTGATTTTAAAGGGAACTCCTACAATGAGCAGTTCTTC. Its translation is CATSDFKGNSYNEQFF.

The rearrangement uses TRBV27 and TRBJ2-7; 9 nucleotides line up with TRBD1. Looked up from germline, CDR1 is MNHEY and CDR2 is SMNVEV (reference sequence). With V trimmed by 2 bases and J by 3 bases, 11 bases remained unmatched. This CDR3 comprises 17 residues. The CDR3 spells CASSLLRTGTGIYEQYF. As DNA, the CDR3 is TGTGCCAGCAGTTTACTAAGGACCGGGACAGGGATCTACGAGCAGTACTTC.

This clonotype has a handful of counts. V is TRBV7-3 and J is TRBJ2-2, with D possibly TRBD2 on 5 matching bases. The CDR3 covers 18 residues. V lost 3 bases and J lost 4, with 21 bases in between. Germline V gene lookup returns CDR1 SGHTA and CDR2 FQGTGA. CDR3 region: CASSLNIVGGLSTGELFF. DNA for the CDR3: TGTGCCAGCAGCTTGAATATCGTTGGCGGACTGAGCACCGGGGAGCTGTTTTTT.

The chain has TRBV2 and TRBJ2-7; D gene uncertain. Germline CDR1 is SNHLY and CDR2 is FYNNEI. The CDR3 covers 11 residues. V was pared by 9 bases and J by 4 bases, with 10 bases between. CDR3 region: CARQDLYEQYF. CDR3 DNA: TGTGCCAGACAAGACCTATACGAGCAGTACTTC.

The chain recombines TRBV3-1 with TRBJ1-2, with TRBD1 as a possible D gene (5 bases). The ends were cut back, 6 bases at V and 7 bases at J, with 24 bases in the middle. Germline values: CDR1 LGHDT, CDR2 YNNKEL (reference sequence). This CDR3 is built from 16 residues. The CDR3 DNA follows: TGTGCCAGCAGTCCGTGGACAACCGACAATATAGGTGGCTACACCTTC. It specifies CASSPWTTDNIGGYTF.

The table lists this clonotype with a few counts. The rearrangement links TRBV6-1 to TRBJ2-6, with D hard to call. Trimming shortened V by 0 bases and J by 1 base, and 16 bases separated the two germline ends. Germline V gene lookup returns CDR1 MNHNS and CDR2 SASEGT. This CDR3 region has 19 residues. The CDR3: CASSEARLDTRSGANVLTF. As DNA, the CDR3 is TGTGCCAGCAGTGAAGCGCGGTTAGACACACGATCTGGGGCCAACGTCCTGACTTTC.

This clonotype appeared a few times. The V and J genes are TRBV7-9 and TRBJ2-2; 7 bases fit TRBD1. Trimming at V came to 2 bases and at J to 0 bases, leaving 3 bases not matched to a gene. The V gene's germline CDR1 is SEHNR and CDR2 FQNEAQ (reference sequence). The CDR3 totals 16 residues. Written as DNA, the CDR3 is TGTGCCAGCAGCTTAATAAGGGGGCCGAACACCGGGGAGCTGTTTTTT. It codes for CASSLIRGPNTGELFF.